The rows below give T cell receptor beta chains drawn from one sample of a study of vaccination and CD4 T cells after COVID-19. TCRdb re-analysed the PCR reads in MiXCR, keeping a single row per CDR3 protein. The repertoire includes fewer than 15,000 distinct CDR3 sequences, 30% of them detected once, and roughly 15% sits in the top ten. These TCRs are of unknown antigen specificity. Sequenced sample: cultured CD4+ T cells from blood. The receptors were gathered from a human donor with COVID-19. Both conserved end residues are part of each CDR3. The order of the fields is CDR3 protein, CDR3 DNA, clone size, D gene, J gene, V gene. The D gene is left open where the match is weak. The size entry is marked missing in some rows and otherwise reads once, few, many or a size class.

cdr3_aa: CASSSRQGGTEAFF
cdr3_nt: TGTGCCAGCAGCTCTAGACAGGGGGGGACTGAAGCTTTCTTT
clone_size: few
d_call: TRBD1
j_call: TRBJ1-1
v_call: TRBV11-2

cdr3_aa: CASSDGLQGGGPSTDTQYF
cdr3_nt: TGTGCCAGCAGTGATGGTTTACAAGGAGGGGGACCTAGCACAGATACGCAGTATTTT
clone_size: few
d_call: .
j_call: TRBJ2-3
v_call: TRBV6-1

cdr3_aa: CASRQDGAPLHF
cdr3_nt: TGTGCCAGCAGACAGGATGGAGCACCCCTCCACTTT
clone_size: few
d_call: .
j_call: TRBJ1-6
v_call: TRBV27

cdr3_aa: CASSRPGTVNTEAFF
cdr3_nt: TGTGCCAGCAGCCGACCCGGGACAGTGAACACTGAAGCTTTCTTT
clone_size: .
d_call: TRBD1
j_call: TRBJ1-1
v_call: TRBV6-1

cdr3_aa: CASSPFPGQSNQPQHF
cdr3_nt: TGTGCCAGCAGTCCCTTTCCGGGACAGTCTAATCAGCCCCAGCATTTT
clone_size: .
d_call: TRBD1
j_call: TRBJ1-5
v_call: TRBV12-3/TRBV12-4

cdr3_aa: CASSRGQGANTGELFF
cdr3_nt: TGTGCCAGCAGCCGAGGACAGGGGGCGAACACCGGGGAGCTGTTTTTT
clone_size: few
d_call: TRBD1
j_call: TRBJ2-2
v_call: TRBV27

cdr3_aa: CASSTGAGYGYTF
cdr3_nt: TGTGCCAGCAGCACAGGGGCGGGCTATGGCTACACCTTC
clone_size: few
d_call: TRBD1
j_call: TRBJ1-2
v_call: TRBV27

cdr3_aa: CASRGPGTGNNQPQHF
cdr3_nt: TGTGCCAGCAGGGGACCCGGGACAGGGAACAATCAGCCCCAGCATTTT
clone_size: few
d_call: TRBD1
j_call: TRBJ1-5
v_call: TRBV6-2/TRBV6-3

cdr3_aa: CASKGTSGYEQYF
cdr3_nt: TGTGCCAGCAAAGGGACTAGCGGTTACGAGCAGTACTTC
clone_size: few
d_call: TRBD2
j_call: TRBJ2-7
v_call: TRBV2

cdr3_aa: CASRRINGGSQHF
cdr3_nt: TGTGCCAGCAGGAGGATAAACGGGGGATCCCAGCATTTT
clone_size: few
d_call: .
j_call: TRBJ1-5
v_call: TRBV12-3/TRBV12-4

cdr3_aa: CASSLTSLGAETQYF
cdr3_nt: TGCGCCAGCAGCTTGACTAGTTTAGGTGCTGAGACCCAGTACTTC
clone_size: .
d_call: .
j_call: TRBJ2-5
v_call: TRBV5-1

cdr3_aa: CASRLNQIVPRDSGANVLTF
cdr3_nt: TGTGCCAGCAGGCTAAATCAAATAGTTCCCCGAGACTCTGGGGCCAACGTCCTGACTTTC
clone_size: .
d_call: .
j_call: TRBJ2-6
v_call: TRBV7-8

cdr3_aa: CASSWGGGRSLANYGYTF
cdr3_nt: TGTGCCAGCAGCTGGGGGGGAGGCAGATCCTTAGCTAACTATGGCTACACCTTC
clone_size: .
d_call: .
j_call: TRBJ1-2
v_call: TRBV12-1

cdr3_aa: CASSPKQGAGGTEAFF
cdr3_nt: TGTGCCAGCAGCCCTAAACAGGGGGCCGGGGGCACTGAAGCTTTCTTT
clone_size: .
d_call: TRBD1
j_call: TRBJ1-1
v_call: TRBV12-3/TRBV12-4

cdr3_aa: CASSPTLAGTSEQYF
cdr3_nt: TGTGCCAGCAGCCCCACACTAGCAGGGACTTCCGAGCAGTACTTC
clone_size: .
d_call: .
j_call: TRBJ2-7
v_call: TRBV7-9

cdr3_aa: CASGSNGAAKNIQYF
cdr3_nt: TGTGCCTCAGGCAGTAATGGGGCGGCCAAAAACATTCAGTACTTC
clone_size: .
d_call: .
j_call: TRBJ2-4
v_call: TRBV6-1

cdr3_aa: CATSDPGTGETGELFF
cdr3_nt: TGTGCCACCAGTGACCCCGGGACAGGGGAAACCGGGGAGCTGTTTTTT
clone_size: few
d_call: TRBD1
j_call: TRBJ2-2
v_call: TRBV24-1

cdr3_aa: CSARENSYEQYF
cdr3_nt: TGCAGTGCTAGAGAGAATTCCTACGAGCAGTACTTC
clone_size: .
d_call: .
j_call: TRBJ2-7
v_call: TRBV20-1